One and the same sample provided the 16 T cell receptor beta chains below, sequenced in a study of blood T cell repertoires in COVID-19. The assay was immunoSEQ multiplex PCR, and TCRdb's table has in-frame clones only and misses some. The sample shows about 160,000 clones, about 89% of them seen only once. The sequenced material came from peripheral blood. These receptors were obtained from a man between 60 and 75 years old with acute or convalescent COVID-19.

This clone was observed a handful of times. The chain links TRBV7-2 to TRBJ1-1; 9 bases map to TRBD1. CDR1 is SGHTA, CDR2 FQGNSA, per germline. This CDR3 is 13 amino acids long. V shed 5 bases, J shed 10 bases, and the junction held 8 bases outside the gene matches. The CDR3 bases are TGTGCCAGCAGCAAGTACAGGGGGCCAGGAGCTTTCTTT. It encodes CASSKYRGPGAFF.

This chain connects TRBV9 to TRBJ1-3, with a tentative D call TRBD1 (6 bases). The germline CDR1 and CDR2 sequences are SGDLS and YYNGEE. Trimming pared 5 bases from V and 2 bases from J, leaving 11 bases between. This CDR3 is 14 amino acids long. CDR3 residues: CASSRDRTGNTIYF. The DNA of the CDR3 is TGTGCCAGCAGTAGAGACAGGACTGGAAACACCATATATTTT.

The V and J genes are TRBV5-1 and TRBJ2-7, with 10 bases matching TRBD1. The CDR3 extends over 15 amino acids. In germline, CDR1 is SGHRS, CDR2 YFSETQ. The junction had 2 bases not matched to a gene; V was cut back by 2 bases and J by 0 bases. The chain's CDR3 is CASSFGQGVSYEQYF. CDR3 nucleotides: TGCGCCAGCAGCTTTGGACAGGGGGTCTCCTACGAGCAGTACTTC.

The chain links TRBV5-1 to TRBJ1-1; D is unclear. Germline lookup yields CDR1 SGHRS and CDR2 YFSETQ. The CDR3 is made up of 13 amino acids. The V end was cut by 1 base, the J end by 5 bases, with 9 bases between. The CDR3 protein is CASSLMSGTEAFF. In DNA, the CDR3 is TGCGCCAGCAGCTTGATGTCGGGGACTGAAGCTTTCTTT.

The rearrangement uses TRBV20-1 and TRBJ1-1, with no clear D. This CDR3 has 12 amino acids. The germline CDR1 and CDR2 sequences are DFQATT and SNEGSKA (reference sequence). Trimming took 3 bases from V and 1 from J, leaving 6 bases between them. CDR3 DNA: TGCAGTGCTAGTGACCAGAACACTGAAGCTTTCTTT. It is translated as CSASDQNTEAFF.

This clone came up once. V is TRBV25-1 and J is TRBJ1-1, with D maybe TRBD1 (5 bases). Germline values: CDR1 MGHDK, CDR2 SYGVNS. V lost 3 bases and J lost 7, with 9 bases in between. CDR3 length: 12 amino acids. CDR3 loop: CASSELGGEAFF. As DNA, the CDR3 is TGTGCCAGCAGTGAGCTCGGGGGTGAAGCTTTCTTT. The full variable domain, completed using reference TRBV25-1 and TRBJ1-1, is EADIYQTPRYLVIGTGKKITLECSQTMGHDKMYWYQQDPGMELHLIHYSYGVNSTEKGDLSSESTVSRIRTEHFPLTLESARPSHTSQYLCASSELGGEAFFGQGTRLTVV.

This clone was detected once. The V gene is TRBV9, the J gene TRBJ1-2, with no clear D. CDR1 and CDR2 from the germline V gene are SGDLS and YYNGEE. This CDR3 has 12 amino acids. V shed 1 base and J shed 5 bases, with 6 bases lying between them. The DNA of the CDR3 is TGTGCCAGCAGCGTAAACCAGTATGGCTACACCTTC. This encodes CASSVNQYGYTF.

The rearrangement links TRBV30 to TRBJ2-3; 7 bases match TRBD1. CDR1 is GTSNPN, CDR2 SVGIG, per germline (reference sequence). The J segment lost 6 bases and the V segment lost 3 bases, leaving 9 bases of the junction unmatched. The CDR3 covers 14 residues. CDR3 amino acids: CAWSWGLDRDTQYF. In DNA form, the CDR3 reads TGTGCCTGGAGCTGGGGGCTGGACAGGGATACGCAGTATTTT.

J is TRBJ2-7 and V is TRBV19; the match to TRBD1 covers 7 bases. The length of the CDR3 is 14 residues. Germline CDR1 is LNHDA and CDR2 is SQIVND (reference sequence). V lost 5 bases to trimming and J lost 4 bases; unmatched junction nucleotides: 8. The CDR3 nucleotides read TGTGCCAGTAGTGGACAGGCTGGAGGTTACGAGCAGTACTTC. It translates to CASSGQAGGYEQYF.

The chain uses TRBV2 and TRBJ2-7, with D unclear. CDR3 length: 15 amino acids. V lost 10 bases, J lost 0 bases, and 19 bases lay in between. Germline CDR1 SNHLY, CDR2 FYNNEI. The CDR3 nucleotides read TGTGCCACTTTACTCGATAGCAAAAGCTCCTACGAGCAGTACTTC. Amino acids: CATLLDSKSSYEQYF.

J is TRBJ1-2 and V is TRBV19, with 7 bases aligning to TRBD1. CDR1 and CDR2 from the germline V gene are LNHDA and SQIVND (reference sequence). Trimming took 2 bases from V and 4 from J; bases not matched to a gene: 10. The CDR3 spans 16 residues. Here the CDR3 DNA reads TGTGCCAGTAGTATAAGTCCGCCAGGACAGGCCTATGGCTACACCTTC. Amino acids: CASSISPPGQAYGYTF.

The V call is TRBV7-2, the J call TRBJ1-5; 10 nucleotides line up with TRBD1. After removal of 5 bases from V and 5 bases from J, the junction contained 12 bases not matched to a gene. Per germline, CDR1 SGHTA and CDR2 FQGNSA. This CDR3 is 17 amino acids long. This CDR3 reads CASSTLPGQGRDQPQHF. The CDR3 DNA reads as TGTGCCAGCAGCACTCTTCCGGGACAGGGGAGGGATCAGCCCCAGCATTTT.

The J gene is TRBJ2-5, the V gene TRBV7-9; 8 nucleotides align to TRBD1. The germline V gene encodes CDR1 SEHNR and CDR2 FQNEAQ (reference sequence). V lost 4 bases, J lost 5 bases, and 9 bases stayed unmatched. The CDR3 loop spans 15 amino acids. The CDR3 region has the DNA TGTGCCAGCAGCTCGGACAGGGAAGAGTTGGAGACCCAGTACTTC. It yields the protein CASSSDREELETQYF.

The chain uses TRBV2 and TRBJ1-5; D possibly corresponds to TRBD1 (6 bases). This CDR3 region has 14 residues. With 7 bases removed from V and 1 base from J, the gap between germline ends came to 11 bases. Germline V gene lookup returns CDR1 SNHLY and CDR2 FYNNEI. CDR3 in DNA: TGTGCCAGCAAGCCCCAGGGGAGCAATCAGCCCCAGCATTTT. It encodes CASKPQGSNQPQHF.

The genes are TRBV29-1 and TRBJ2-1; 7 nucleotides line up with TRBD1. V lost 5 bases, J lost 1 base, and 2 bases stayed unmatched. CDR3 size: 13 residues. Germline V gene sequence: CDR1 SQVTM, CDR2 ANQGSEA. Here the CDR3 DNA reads TGCAGCGTTTTACAGGGGTCCTACAATGAGCAGTTCTTC. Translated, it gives CSVLQGSYNEQFF.

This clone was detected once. CDR3 amino acids: CASSTAGSPYNEQFF. Written as DNA, the CDR3 is TGTGCCAGCAGTACCGCAGGCTCCCCCTACAATGAGCAGTTCTTC. The V gene is TRBV5-8, the J gene TRBJ2-1, with D unresolved. Trimming shortened V by 5 bases and J by 2 bases, and 14 bases separated the two germline ends. The CDR3 is 15 amino acids. Germline V CDR1 and CDR2: SGHTS, YDEGEE.